This TCR beta chain was captured in a study of cytomegalovirus exposure and HLA in healthy donors. General observations from the study: The authors reported that TCR beta sequences could predict HLA-A and HLA-B alleles. These predictions were accurate for most subjects in the first cohort. Further analysis, carried out later, found HLA-associated TCR beta chains more clonally expanded than equally common other chains.

To note about this clone: As yet, its antigen is unknown.

Both 60 Vbeta primers and 13 Jbeta primers went into the PCR. The method was immunoSEQ multiplex PCR; TCRdb's version includes in-frame clones alone and lacks a portion of them. The sample holds 250,000 or so clones, around 90% seen once. The source of this sequence is a girl under 10 years old in good health and CMV-seronegative. The specimen was PBMCs.

CDR3 residues: CASGMNGGTGELFF. CDR3 bases: TGTGCCAGCGGCATGAACGGGGGAACCGGGGAGCTGTTTTTT. The V gene is TRBV28, the J gene TRBJ2-2, with D tentatively TRBD2 (6 bases). Per germline, CDR1 MDHEN and CDR2 SYDVKM. This CDR3 is 14 amino acids long. The V and J ends lost 8 bases and 5 bases respectively, with 15 bases between them.